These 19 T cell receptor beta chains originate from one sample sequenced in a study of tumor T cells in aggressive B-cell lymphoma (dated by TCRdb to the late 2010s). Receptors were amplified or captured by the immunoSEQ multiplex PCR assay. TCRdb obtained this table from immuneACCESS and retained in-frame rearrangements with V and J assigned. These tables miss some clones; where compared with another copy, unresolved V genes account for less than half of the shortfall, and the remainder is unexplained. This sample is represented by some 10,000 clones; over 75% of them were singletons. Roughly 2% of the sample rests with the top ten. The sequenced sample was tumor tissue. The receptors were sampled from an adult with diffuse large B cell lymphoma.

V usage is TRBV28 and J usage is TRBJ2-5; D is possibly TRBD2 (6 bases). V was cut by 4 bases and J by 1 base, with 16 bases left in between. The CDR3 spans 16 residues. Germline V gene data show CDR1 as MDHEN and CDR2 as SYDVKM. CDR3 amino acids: CASSSSLASVQETQYF. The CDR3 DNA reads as TGTGCCAGCAGTTCCTCCCTCGCTAGCGTCCAAGAGACCCAGTACTTC. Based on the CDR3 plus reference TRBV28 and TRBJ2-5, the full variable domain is DVKVTQSSRYLVKRTGEKVFLECVQDMDHENMFWYRQDPGLGLRLIYFSYDVKMKEKGDIPEGYSVSREKKERFSLILESASTNQTSMYLCASSSSLASVQETQYFGPGTRLLVL.

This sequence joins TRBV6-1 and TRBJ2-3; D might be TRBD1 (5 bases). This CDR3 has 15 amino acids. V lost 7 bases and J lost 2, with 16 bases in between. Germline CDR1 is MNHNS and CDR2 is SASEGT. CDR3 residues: CASIPHRRPTDTQYF. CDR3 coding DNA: TGTGCCAGCATTCCTCACAGGCGTCCCACAGATACGCAGTATTTT.

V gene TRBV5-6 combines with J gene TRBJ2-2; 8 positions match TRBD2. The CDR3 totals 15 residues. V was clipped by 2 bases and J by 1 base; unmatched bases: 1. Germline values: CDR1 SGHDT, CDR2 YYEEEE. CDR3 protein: CASSFSGRNTGELFF. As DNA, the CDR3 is TGTGCCAGCAGCTTCAGCGGGAGGAACACCGGGGAGCTGTTTTTT.

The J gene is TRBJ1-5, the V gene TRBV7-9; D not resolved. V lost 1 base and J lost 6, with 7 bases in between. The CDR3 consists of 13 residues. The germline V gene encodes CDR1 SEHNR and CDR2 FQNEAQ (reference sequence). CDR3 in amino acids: CASSLGGAQPQHF. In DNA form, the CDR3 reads TGTGCCAGCAGCTTAGGAGGCGCTCAGCCCCAGCATTTT.

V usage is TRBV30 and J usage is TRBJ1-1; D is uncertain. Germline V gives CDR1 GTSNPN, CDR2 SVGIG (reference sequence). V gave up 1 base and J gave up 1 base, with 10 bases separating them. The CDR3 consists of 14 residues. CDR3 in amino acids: CAWSERRWNTEAFF. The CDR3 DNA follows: TGTGCCTGGAGTGAGAGGCGGTGGAACACTGAAGCTTTCTTT.

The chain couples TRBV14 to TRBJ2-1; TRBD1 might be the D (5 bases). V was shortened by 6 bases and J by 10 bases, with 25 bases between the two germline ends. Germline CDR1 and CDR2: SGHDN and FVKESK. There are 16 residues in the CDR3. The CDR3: CASSLSERQGAREQFF. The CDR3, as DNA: TGTGCCAGCAGTCTTTCCGAGAGGCAGGGTGCGAGGGAGCAGTTCTTC.

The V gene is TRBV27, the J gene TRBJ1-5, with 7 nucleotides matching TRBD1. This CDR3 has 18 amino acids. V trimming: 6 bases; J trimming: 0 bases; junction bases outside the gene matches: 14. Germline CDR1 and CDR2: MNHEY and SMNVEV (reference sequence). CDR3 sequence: CASSSFDRVGFSNQPQHF. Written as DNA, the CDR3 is TGTGCCAGCAGCTCGTTCGACAGGGTCGGCTTTAGCAATCAGCCCCAGCATTTT.

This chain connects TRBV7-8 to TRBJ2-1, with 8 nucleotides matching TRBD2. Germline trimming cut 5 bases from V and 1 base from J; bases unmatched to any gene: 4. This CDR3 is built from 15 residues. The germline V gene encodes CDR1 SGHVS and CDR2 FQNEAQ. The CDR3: CASSRSGRSYNEQFF. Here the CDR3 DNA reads TGTGCCAGCAGCCGGAGCGGGAGATCCTACAATGAGCAGTTCTTC. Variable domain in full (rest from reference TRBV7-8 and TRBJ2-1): GAGVSQSPRYKVAKRGQDVALRCDPISGHVSLFWYQQALGQGPEFLTYFQNEAQLDKSGLPSDRFFAERPEGSVSTLKIQRTQQEDSAVYLCASSRSGRSYNEQFFGPGTRLTVL.

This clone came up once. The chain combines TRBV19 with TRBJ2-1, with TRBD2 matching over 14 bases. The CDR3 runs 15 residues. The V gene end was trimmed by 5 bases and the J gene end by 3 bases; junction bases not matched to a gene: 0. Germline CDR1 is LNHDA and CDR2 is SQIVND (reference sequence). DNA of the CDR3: TGTGCCAGTAGTGGGACTAGCGGGAGCTACAATGAGCAGTTCTTC. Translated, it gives CASSGTSGSYNEQFF.

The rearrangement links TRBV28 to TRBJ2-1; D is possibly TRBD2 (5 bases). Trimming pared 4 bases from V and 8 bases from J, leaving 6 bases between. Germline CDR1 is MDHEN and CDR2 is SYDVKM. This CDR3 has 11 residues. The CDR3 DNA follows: TGTGCCAGCAGTTCGGAGGATGAGCAGTTCTTC. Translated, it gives CASSSEDEQFF.

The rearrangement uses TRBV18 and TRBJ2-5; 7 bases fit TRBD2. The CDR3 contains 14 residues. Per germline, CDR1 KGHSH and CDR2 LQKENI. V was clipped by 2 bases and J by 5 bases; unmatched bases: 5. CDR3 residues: CASSPMGLLETQYF. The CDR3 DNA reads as TGTGCCAGCTCACCAATGGGACTACTGGAGACCCAGTACTTC.

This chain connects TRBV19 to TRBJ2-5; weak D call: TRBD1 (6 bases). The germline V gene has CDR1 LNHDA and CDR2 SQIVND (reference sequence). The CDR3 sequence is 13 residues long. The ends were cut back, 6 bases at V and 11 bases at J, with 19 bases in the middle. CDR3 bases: TGTGCCAGTAGATCGCTGGACAGTCTGGAGCAGTACTTC. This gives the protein CASRSLDSLEQYF.

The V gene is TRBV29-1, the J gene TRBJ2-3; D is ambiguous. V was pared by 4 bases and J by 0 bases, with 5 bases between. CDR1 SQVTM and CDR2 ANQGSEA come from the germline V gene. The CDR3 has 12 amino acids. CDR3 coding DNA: TGCAGCGTTGGGGCCAGCACAGATACGCAGTATTTT. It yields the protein CSVGASTDTQYF.

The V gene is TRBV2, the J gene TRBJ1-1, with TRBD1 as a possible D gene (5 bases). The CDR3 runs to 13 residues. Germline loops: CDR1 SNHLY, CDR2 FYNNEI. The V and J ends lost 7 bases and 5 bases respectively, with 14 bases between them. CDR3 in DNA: TGTGCCAGCATCATCAGGGTAAATACTGAAGCTTTCTTT. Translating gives CASIIRVNTEAFF.

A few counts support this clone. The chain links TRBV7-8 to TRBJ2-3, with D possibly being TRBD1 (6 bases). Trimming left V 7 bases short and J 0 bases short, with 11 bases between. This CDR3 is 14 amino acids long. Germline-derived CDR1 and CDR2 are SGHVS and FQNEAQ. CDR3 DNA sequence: TGTGCCAGCATAAAGACAGGAAGCACAGATACGCAGTATTTT. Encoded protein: CASIKTGSTDTQYF.

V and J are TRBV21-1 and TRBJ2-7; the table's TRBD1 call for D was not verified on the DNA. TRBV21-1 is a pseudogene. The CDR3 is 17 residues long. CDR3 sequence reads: CASSKESSAGKPYEQYF. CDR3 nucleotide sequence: TGTGCCAGCAGCAAAGAATCGTCGGCAGGGAAACCCTACGAGCAGTACTTC.

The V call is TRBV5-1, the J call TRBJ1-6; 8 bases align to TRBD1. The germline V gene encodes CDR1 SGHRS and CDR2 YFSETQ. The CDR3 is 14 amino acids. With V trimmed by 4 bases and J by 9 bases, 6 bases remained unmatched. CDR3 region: CASSPGQGSSPLHF. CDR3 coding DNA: TGCGCCAGCAGCCCCGGACAGGGATCTTCACCCCTCCACTTT.

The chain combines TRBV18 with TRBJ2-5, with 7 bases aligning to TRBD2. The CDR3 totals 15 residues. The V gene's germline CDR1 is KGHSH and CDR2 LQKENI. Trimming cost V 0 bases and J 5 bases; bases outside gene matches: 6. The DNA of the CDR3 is TGTGCCAGCTCACCACCGGTGGGAGGGAAGGAGACCCAGTACTTC. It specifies CASSPPVGGKETQYF.

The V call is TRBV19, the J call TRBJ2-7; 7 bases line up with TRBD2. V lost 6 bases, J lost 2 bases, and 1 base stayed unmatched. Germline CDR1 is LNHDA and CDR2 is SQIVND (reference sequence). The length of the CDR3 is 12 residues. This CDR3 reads CASRGGTYEQYF. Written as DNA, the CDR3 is TGTGCCAGTAGGGGGGGGACCTACGAGCAGTACTTC.